This TCR beta chain was profiled in a study of spatial heterogeneity in lung cancer. Looking at the study overall: Averaged across combinations, each unique TCR and UMI pairing appeared more than ten times in raw reads, which were uncorrected.

In the library, each TCR cDNA molecule bore its own unique molecular identifier. TCRdb passed the 5' RACE reads through MiXCR, listing each CDR3 protein once. The repertoire holds about 3,800 distinct CDR3 sequences, with less than 10% as singletons. Time point indicated: sample taken at primary tumor resection. In each case, whole RNA from tumor, nontumor lung or frozen PBMC was sequenced unsorted. This sequence originates from a female donor with early-stage non-small cell lung cancer. Material: PBMCs, obtained at surgery.

The CDR3 region is CSVLGFSGANVLTF. The CDR3 nucleotides read TGCAGCGTTCTTGGCTTCTCTGGGGCCAACGTCCTGACTTTC. This chain uses TRBV29-1 with TRBJ2-6; D gene unclear. Germline CDR1 reads SQVTM; CDR2 reads ANQGSEA. The CDR3 consists of 14 residues. Trimming took 5 bases from V and 0 from J, leaving 8 bases between them.